This TCR beta chain was identified during a study of T cell clones after liver transplantation. General study points: Donor-reactive sequences fell more than third party-reactive ones, suggesting partial deletion. Graft donor-reactive T cells possibly entered the graft instead of undergoing deletion.

V was pared by 4 bases and J by 4 bases, with 23 bases between. There are 18 residues in the CDR3. CDR1 is MGHDK, CDR2 SYGVNS, per germline. Concerning this clone itself: Its cognate antigen is unknown.

Profiling relied on immunoSEQ multiplex PCR, and the TCRdb table lists in-frame clones only, not all of them. The top ten hold about 0.6% of the sample, which has about 74,000 clones, 80% seen once. This sample comprised CD4+ T cells from blood, obtained before liver transplant. This sequence originates from a human donor who received a liver transplant. This chain uses TRBV25-1 with TRBJ2-1; D is unclear. Here the CDR3 DNA reads TGTGCCAGCAGTGGACTTAGGACCTCCTCGGGTGCTTACAATGAGCAGTTCTTC. The encoded protein is CASSGLRTSSGAYNEQFF.